This T cell receptor beta chain originates from a study of Ad26.COV2.S vaccination and SARS-CoV-2 variants. As for the study in general: The COV1001 Ad26.COV2.S trial arm included the donor. General study results and limits: Vaccine recipients and placebo recipients showed similar non-spike TCR breadth. A substantial breadth of spike-specific CD8+ and CD4+ T cell responses after vaccination has been reported.

The ends were cut back, 0 bases at V and 3 bases at J, with 8 bases in the middle. The CDR3 length is 15 residues. CDR1 is LNHDA and CDR2 is SQIVND in the germline V gene (reference sequence). The sample's treatment: 15 to 20 received Ad26.COV2.S at low or high dose, single or two shots; about 5 received placebo; per-sample allocation not given. Vaccine and placebo recipients were sampled on day 63 after the first injection. In Boston, the donor was an adult between 18-55 years of age. Profiling relied on immunoSEQ multiplex PCR, and the TCRdb table lists in-frame clones only, not all of them. The sample holds some 350,000 clones, roughly 81% seen once. Points on this clone: Its antigen remains unidentified.

The sample here was peripheral blood, taken in a trial of Ad26.COV2.S vaccine versus placebo. This clonotype was sampled from a person between 18 and 65 years old who received the Ad26.COV2.S COVID-19 vaccine or a placebo. This chain connects TRBV19 to TRBJ2-2; no clear D gene. This CDR3 reads CASSIDMSDTGELFF. CDR3 DNA sequence: TGTGCCAGTAGTATAGATATGAGCGACACCGGGGAGCTGTTTTTT. The full variable domain, rest sourced from reference TRBV19 and TRBJ2-2, is DGGITQSPKYLFRKEGQNVTLSCEQNLNHDAMYWYRQDPGQGLRLIYYSQIVNDFQKGDIAEGYSVSREKKESFPLTVTSAQKNPTAFYLCASSIDMSDTGELFFGEGSRLTVL.